These 28 T cell receptor beta chains originate from one sample sequenced in a study of Graves' ophthalmopathy and Graves' hyperthyroidism. Using RNA transcripts, the TCR beta CDR3 regions were amplified. Amplification began with first-round RT-PCR using HTBI primers, then second-round multiplex PCR was performed. In TCRdb, the multiplex PCR reads were re-called with MiXCR into one record per CDR3 protein. This sample has roughly 400,000 distinct CDR3 sequences; approximately 20% occur once, and the top ten carry 1.6%. What was sequenced was peripheral blood. Receptor source: a young woman with Graves' ophthalmopathy.

This clonotype appeared many times. J is TRBJ1-5 and V is TRBV6-1; 9 bases are shared with TRBD1. V was clipped by 6 bases and J by 7 bases; unmatched bases: 13. The CDR3 sequence is 16 residues long. Germline V gives CDR1 MNHNS, CDR2 SASEGT. CDR3 in amino acids: CASRDLDRGVGQPQHF. As DNA, the CDR3 is TGTGCCAGCAGGGACCTAGACAGGGGGGTTGGGCAGCCCCAGCATTTT.

Many counts were recorded for this clonotype. The rearrangement joins TRBV28 to TRBJ2-2, with 9 bases aligning to TRBD1. CDR1 MDHEN and CDR2 SYDVKM come from the germline V gene. V shed 3 bases and J 5 bases; nucleotides not matched to a gene: 4. The CDR3 contains 15 residues. The chain's CDR3 is CASSFPGQGTGELFF. DNA for the CDR3: TGTGCCAGCAGTTTCCCGGGACAGGGTACCGGGGAGCTGTTTTTT. Full variable domain (remainder filled in from reference TRBV28 and TRBJ2-2): DVKVTQSSRYLVKRTGEKVFLECVQDMDHENMFWYRQDPGLGLRLIYFSYDVKMKEKGDIPEGYSVSREKKERFSLILESASTNQTSMYLCASSFPGQGTGELFFGEGSRLTVL.

This clonotype was detected ten times or more. The V and J genes are TRBV9 and TRBJ1-2; D not resolved. In germline, CDR1 is SGDLS, CDR2 YYNGEE. The CDR3 is 14 residues long. Trimming cost V 0 bases and J 0 bases, with 6 bases left between them. CDR3 nucleotide sequence: TGTGCCAGCAGCGTAGAAACAGCTAACTATGGCTACACCTTC. This translates into CASSVETANYGYTF.

This clonotype was observed many times. This rearrangement joins TRBV20-1 to TRBJ2-4; D gene ambiguous. The CDR3 has 14 amino acids. Germline values: CDR1 DFQATT, CDR2 SNEGSKA (reference sequence). Between the trimmed V and J ends, which lost 3 bases and 0 bases, there was a span of 9 bases. The CDR3 is CSASALLAKNIQYF. The CDR3 DNA sequence: TGCAGTGCTAGTGCTCTGCTAGCCAAAAACATTCAGTACTTC.

This clonotype was seen many times. CDR3 nucleotides: TGTGCCTGGAGTGTAGACAGGGAGGGACAGCCCCAGCATTTT. It encodes CAWSVDREGQPQHF. The chain links TRBV30 to TRBJ1-5, with 7 bases identical to TRBD1. Trimming removed 0 bases from V and 7 bases from J; junction bases left unmatched: 6. The CDR3 is 14 amino acids. Per the germline V gene, CDR1 is GTSNPN and CDR2 is SVGIG (reference sequence).

This clonotype was picked up many times. This chain joins TRBV5-6 and TRBJ1-2; the D gene is possibly TRBD1 (5 bases). In germline, CDR1 is SGHDT, CDR2 YYEEEE. V was trimmed by 2 bases and J by 0 bases, leaving 11 bases between them. There are 15 residues in the CDR3. CDR3 in amino acids: CASSLGVAANYGYTF. In DNA form, the CDR3 reads TGTGCCAGCAGCTTAGGGGTCGCGGCTAACTATGGCTACACCTTC.

This clonotype was observed many times. J is TRBJ2-5 and V is TRBV29-1; D might be TRBD2 (5 bases). Germline-derived CDR1 and CDR2 are SQVTM and ANQGSEA. CDR3 size: 10 residues. Trimming stripped 5 bases from V and 7 bases from J, with 8 bases between. The CDR3 loop is CSVRAGTQYF. As DNA, the CDR3 is TGCAGCGTTCGGGCGGGGACCCAGTACTTC. The full variable domain, its missing parts supplied by reference TRBV29-1 and TRBJ2-5, is SAVISQKPSRDICQRGTSLTIQCQVDSQVTMMFWYRQQPGQSLTLIATANQGSEATYESGFVIDKFPISRPNLTFSTLTVSNMSPEDSSIYLCSVRAGTQYFGPGTRLLVL.

This chain uses TRBV20-1 with TRBJ1-1, with D tentatively TRBD1 (5 bases). The V end was cut by 1 base, the J end by 3 bases, with 18 bases between. This CDR3 spans 16 amino acids. The germline V gene has CDR1 DFQATT and CDR2 SNEGSKA (reference sequence). This chain's CDR3 is CSARVSGTNFHTEAFF. CDR3 bases: TGCAGTGCTAGAGTTTCCGGGACTAATTTCCACACTGAAGCTTTCTTT.

This clonotype was recorded at least ten times. The gene calls are TRBV6-1 and TRBJ2-2, with D maybe TRBD1 (6 bases). Trimming pared 10 bases from V and 5 bases from J, leaving 17 bases between. The CDR3 is 14 residues long. Germline CDR1 and CDR2: MNHNS and SASEGT. The CDR3 protein is CATQKRTVTGELFF. The CDR3 DNA is TGTGCCACGCAAAAGCGGACAGTAACCGGGGAGCTGTTTTTT.

In this sample, this clonotype turned up many times. The chain combines TRBV12-3 or TRBV12-4 with TRBJ2-7; D tentatively fits TRBD1 or TRBD2 (5 bases each). Trimming took 8 bases from V and 0 from J, leaving 11 bases between them. This CDR3 spans 13 amino acids. The CDR3 nucleotides read TGTGCCAGCGCATCAGGGACCTCCTACGAGCAGTACTTC. Encoded protein: CASASGTSYEQYF.

The chain has TRBV6-1 and TRBJ1-1; TRBD1 might be the D (5 bases). Germline values: CDR1 MNHNS, CDR2 SASEGT. The CDR3 consists of 13 residues. Trimming took 5 bases from V and 4 from J, leaving 11 bases between them. The chain's CDR3 is CASSPNRGTEAFF. As DNA, the CDR3 is TGTGCCAGCAGTCCGAATAGGGGCACTGAAGCTTTCTTT.

The table lists this clonotype with many counts. The rearrangement joins TRBV7-2 to TRBJ1-5; D call uncertain. The ends were cut back, 2 bases at V and 4 bases at J, with 9 bases in the middle. This CDR3 contains 14 residues. The V gene's germline CDR1 is SGHTA and CDR2 FQGNSA. CDR3 in DNA: TGTGCCAGCAGCTTAAGTAAATTGAATCAGCCCCAGCATTTT. Translating gives CASSLSKLNQPQHF.

In its sample, this clonotype was seen many times. The genes are TRBV5-6 and TRBJ2-5; possible D gene TRBD2, 5 bases. The V gene lost 2 bases and the J gene lost 1 base, with 9 bases spanning the gap. The CDR3 length is 14 residues. Per germline, CDR1 SGHDT and CDR2 YYEEEE. Here the CDR3 DNA reads TGTGCCAGCAGCTTTGGCACTAGCCAAGAGACCCAGTACTTC. It codes for CASSFGTSQETQYF.

The chain has TRBV11-1 and TRBJ2-7; D not certain. This CDR3 is 14 amino acids long. The V end was cut by 5 bases, the J end by 3 bases, with 14 bases between. The germline CDR1 and CDR2 sequences are SGHAT and FQDESV (reference sequence). The CDR3: CASSPKLQNYEQYF. CDR3 coding DNA: TGTGCCAGCAGCCCGAAACTACAAAACTACGAGCAGTACTTC.

In this sample, this clonotype turned up many times. The rearrangement uses TRBV20-1 and TRBJ2-5; D is perhaps TRBD1 or TRBD2 (6 bases each). This CDR3 has 12 amino acids. The germline V gene encodes CDR1 DFQATT and CDR2 SNEGSKA (reference sequence). The CDR3 DNA follows: TGCACCGGGACTGGAGGGGGTTTGACCCAGTACTTC. This sequence encodes CTGTGGGLTQYF.

This clonotype was observed many times. J is TRBJ1-3 and V is TRBV7-2; no definite D call. The CDR3 covers 13 residues. Trimming pared 6 bases from V and 0 bases from J, leaving 6 bases between. CDR1 is SGHTA and CDR2 is FQGNSA in the germline V gene. The CDR3 nucleotides read TGTGCCAGCAGTCCCTACTCTGGAAACACCATATATTTT. This gives the protein CASSPYSGNTIYF.

The chain uses TRBV2 and TRBJ1-1, with D uncertain. V gave up 2 bases and J gave up 0 bases, with 10 bases separating them. CDR1 is SNHLY, CDR2 FYNNEI, per germline. CDR3 length: 15 amino acids. The CDR3, as DNA: TGTGCCAGCAGTGAACAGCAGGACTTGAACACTGAAGCTTTCTTT. Encoded protein: CASSEQQDLNTEAFF.

This clonotype has a count of ten or more. V is TRBV7-3 and J is TRBJ2-5; no clear D. The germline V gene has CDR1 SGHTA and CDR2 FQGTGA. This CDR3 region has 13 residues. V was shortened by 8 bases and J by 1 base, with 11 bases between the two germline ends. CDR3 DNA sequence: TGTGCCAGCGCGCAGGACCCCCAAGAGACCCAGTACTTC. Translated: CASAQDPQETQYF.

This clonotype has a count of ten or more. V gene TRBV6-2 or TRBV6-3 combines with J gene TRBJ2-5; 10 bases agree with TRBD1. Germline values: CDR1 MNHEY, CDR2 SVGEGT. Trimming took 4 bases from V and 11 from J; bases not matched to a gene: 10. There are 14 residues in the CDR3. CDR3 residues: CASSSRDRGLAQYF. In DNA, the CDR3 is TGTGCCAGCAGTTCGAGGGACAGGGGTTTGGCACAGTACTTC.

This clonotype was recorded many times. V is TRBV6-2 or TRBV6-3 and J is TRBJ2-7; maybe TRBD1 (6 bases). Germline V gene lookup returns CDR1 MNHEY and CDR2 SVGEGT. The CDR3 sequence is 15 residues long. The V end was cut by 7 bases, the J end by 7 bases, with 23 bases between. CDR3 DNA: TGTGCCAGCAAGCGGACCCGGGGTCTAACAGGGGAGCAGTACTTC. Translating gives CASKRTRGLTGEQYF.

The chain combines TRBV5-1 with TRBJ1-1, with 8 bases lining up with TRBD1. Germline trimming cut 3 bases from V and 5 bases from J; bases unmatched to any gene: 12. This CDR3 spans 16 amino acids. The V gene's germline CDR1 is SGHRS and CDR2 YFSETQ. CDR3 sequence: CASSYRQGSLGTEAFF. The DNA of the CDR3 is TGCGCCAGCAGCTACCGACAGGGGAGTTTGGGGACTGAAGCTTTCTTT.

This clonotype came up many times. The chain has TRBV28 and TRBJ2-4; D unclear. Deletions cut 5 bases from V and 0 bases from J, with 17 bases between. CDR1 and CDR2 (germline): MDHEN, SYDVKM. The CDR3 sequence is 17 residues long. The CDR3 DNA follows: TGTGCCAGCAGTCCACTGGACGGCTTACTAGCCAAAAACATTCAGTACTTC. Its translation: CASSPLDGLLAKNIQYF.

This clonotype was seen repeatedly, ten times or more. The V gene is TRBV4-3, the J gene TRBJ2-2; D is unclear. Trimming removed 0 bases from V and 6 bases from J, with 8 bases in between. The CDR3 is 14 residues long. CDR1 and CDR2 (germline): LGHNA, YSLEER. The CDR3 bases are TGCGCCAGCAGCCAAGATACCCGTCCCGGGGAGCTGTTTTTT. Translating it yields CASSQDTRPGELFF.

This clonotype was observed at least ten times. The chain combines TRBV4-2 with TRBJ1-5; 7 nucleotides align to TRBD1. The CDR3 sequence is 17 residues long. CDR1 and CDR2 from the germline V gene are LGHNA and YNFKEQ. V shed 2 bases, J shed 4 bases, and the junction held 11 bases outside the gene matches. The CDR3, as DNA: TGTGCCAGCAGCCAAACCGCCGGGACAGCCAAAAATCAGCCCCAGCATTTT. This gives the protein CASSQTAGTAKNQPQHF.

This clonotype was recorded many times. The J gene is TRBJ2-7, the V gene TRBV28; 10 bases are a match to TRBD2. The junction had 15 bases not matched to a gene; V was cut back by 2 bases and J by 2 bases. This CDR3 is built from 19 residues. Per germline, CDR1 MDHEN and CDR2 SYDVKM. The CDR3 reads CASSLEVLGTSETTYEQYF. CDR3 coding DNA: TGTGCCAGCAGTTTAGAGGTTTTGGGGACTAGCGAGACGACCTACGAGCAGTACTTC.

In this sample, this clonotype turned up many times. The J gene is TRBJ1-5, the V gene TRBV30; D call uncertain. Germline values: CDR1 GTSNPN, CDR2 SVGIG (reference sequence). Trimming left V 0 bases short and J 0 bases short, with 9 bases between. The CDR3 extends over 15 amino acids. CDR3 sequence: CAWSVGDYSNQPQHF. Written as DNA, the CDR3 is TGTGCCTGGAGTGTAGGTGATTATAGCAATCAGCCCCAGCATTTT.

This clonotype was counted many times. The CDR3 bases are TGTGCCAGCAGTTACTTAGGCCAGGCTCTGACCCTCCACTTT. It is translated as CASSYLGQALTLHF. The V and J genes are TRBV6-5 and TRBJ1-6; D gene uncertain. The CDR3 has 14 amino acids. Per germline, CDR1 MNHEY and CDR2 SVGAGI. Trimming left V 1 base short and J 14 bases short, with 15 bases between.

This clonotype appeared many times. The V gene is TRBV10-2, the J gene TRBJ1-1; no firm D call. CDR1 and CDR2 from the germline V gene are WSHSY and SAAADI. V shed 3 bases and J shed 3 bases, with 5 bases lying between them. This CDR3 is 12 amino acids long. The CDR3: CASSDAYTEAFF. The CDR3 DNA is TGCGCCAGCAGTGATGCCTACACTGAAGCTTTCTTT.